This T cell receptor beta chain came from a study of T cell changes during pregnancy in multiple sclerosis. The assay was immunoSEQ multiplex PCR, and TCRdb's table has in-frame clones only and misses some. The sample has around 35,000 clones; over 75% are singletons. Germline assignment: CDR1 SGHAT and CDR2 FQNNGV. Trimming cost V 3 bases and J 0 bases; bases outside gene matches: 3. CDR3 length: 15 residues. The chain is built from TRBV11-2 and TRBJ2-3; 7 bases match TRBD2. This TCR was sampled from a female donor with multiple sclerosis, enrolled in a pregnancy study. This specimen was CD8+ T cells from peripheral blood mononuclear cells, taken in the first trimester of pregnancy. In DNA, the CDR3 is TGTGCCAGCAGCTTGCTAGCGGCTAGCACAGATACGCAGTATTTT. Its protein product is CASSLLAASTDTQYF.